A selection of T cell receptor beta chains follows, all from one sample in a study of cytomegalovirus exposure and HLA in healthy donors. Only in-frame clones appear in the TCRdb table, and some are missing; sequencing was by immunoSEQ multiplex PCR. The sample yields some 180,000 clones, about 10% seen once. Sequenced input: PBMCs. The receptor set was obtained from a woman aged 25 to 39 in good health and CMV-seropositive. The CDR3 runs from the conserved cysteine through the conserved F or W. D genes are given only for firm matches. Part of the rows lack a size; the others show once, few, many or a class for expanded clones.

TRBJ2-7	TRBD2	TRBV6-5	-	CASSYLAGRTYEQYF	TGTGCCAGCAGTTACCTAGCGGGACGGACCTACGAGCAGTACTTC
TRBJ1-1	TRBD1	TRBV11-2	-	CASSSADRGRLETEAFF	TGTGCCAGCAGCTCCGCGGACAGGGGGCGGCTCGAAACTGAAGCTTTCTTT
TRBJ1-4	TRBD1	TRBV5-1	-	CASSLEAGQGVWLSEKLFF	TGCGCCAGCAGCTTGGAAGCAGGACAGGGCGTGTGGTTAAGTGAAAAACTGTTTTTT
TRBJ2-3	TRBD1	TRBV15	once	CATSRDWGGQGASDTQYF	TGTGCCACCAGCAGAGATTGGGGGGGACAGGGGGCCTCAGATACGCAGTATTTT
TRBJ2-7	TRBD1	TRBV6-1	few	CASTRTGNYEQYF	TGTGCCAGCACCAGGACAGGGAACTACGAGCAGTACTTC
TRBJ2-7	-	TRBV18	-	CASSPPGRSSYEQYF	TGTGCCAGCTCACCACCGGGTCGGAGCTCCTACGAGCAGTACTTC
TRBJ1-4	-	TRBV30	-	CAGRRWSATNEKLFF	TGTGCCGGGAGGCGCTGGAGTGCAACTAATGAAAAACTGTTTTTT
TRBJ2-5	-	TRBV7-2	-	CASGPGSQETQYF	TGTGCCAGCGGGCCGGGGAGTCAAGAGACCCAGTACTTC
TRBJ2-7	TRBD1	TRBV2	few	CASSLTGSWYF	TGTGCCAGCAGTCTGACAGGGTCATGGTACTTC
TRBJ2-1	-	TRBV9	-	CASSVGGWAYNEQFF	TGTGCCAGCAGCGTTGGGGGCTGGGCTTACAATGAGCAGTTCTTC
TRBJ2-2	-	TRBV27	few	CASSLSIKKSGELFF	TGTGCCAGCAGTTTGAGCATAAAGAAGAGCGGGGAGCTGTTTTTT
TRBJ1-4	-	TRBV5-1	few	CASSLELGAQKLFF	TGCGCCAGCAGCTTGGAATTGGGGGCGCAGAAACTGTTTTTT
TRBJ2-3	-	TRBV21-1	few	CASSTPPRGDTQYF	TGTGCCAGCAGCACCCCCCCCAGGGGTGATACGCAGTATTTT
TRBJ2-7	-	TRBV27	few	CASSQTGNEQYF	TGTGCCAGCAGCCAAACAGGGAACGAGCAGTACTTC
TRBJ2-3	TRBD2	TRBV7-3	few	CASSLGTSVYDTQYF	TGTGCCAGCAGCTTAGGGACTAGTGTTTACGATACGCAGTATTTT
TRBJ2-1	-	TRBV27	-	CASRYPWASAFFF	TGTGCCAGCCGCTACCCCTGGGCATCCGCGTTTTTCTTC
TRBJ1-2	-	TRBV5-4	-	CASAPRGENYGYTF	TGTGCCAGCGCCCCCCGTGGGGAGAACTATGGCTACACCTTC
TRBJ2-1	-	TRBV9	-	CASSVGRNEQFF	TGTGCCAGCAGCGTAGGGCGGAATGAGCAGTTCTTC
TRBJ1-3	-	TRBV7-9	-	CASSLDVTVLSGNTIYF	TGTGCCAGCAGCTTAGACGTGACAGTGCTCTCTGGAAACACCATATATTTT
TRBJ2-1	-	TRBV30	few	CACLSTDEQFF	TGTGCCTGCCTTTCTACTGATGAGCAGTTCTTC
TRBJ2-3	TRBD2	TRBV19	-	CASSTAGLAYDTDTQYF	TGTGCCAGTAGTACCGCGGGACTAGCGTATGACACAGATACGCAGTATTTT
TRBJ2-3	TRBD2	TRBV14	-	CASSRLGLAGGLTDTQYF	TGTGCCAGCAGCCGACTGGGACTAGCGGGAGGTCTCACAGATACGCAGTATTTT
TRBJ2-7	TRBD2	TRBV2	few	CASSATSGVYEQYF	TGTGCCAGCAGCGCCACTAGCGGAGTCTACGAGCAGTACTTC
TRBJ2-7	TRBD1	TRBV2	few	CASSRDRDYEQYF	TGTGCCAGCAGTCGGGACAGGGACTACGAGCAGTACTTC
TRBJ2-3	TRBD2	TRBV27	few	CASSFGLAGGPATDTQYF	TGTGCCAGCAGTTTCGGACTAGCGGGAGGGCCGGCCACAGATACGCAGTATTTT
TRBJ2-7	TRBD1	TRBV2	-	CASRRDRGMYEQYF	TGTGCCAGCCGCCGGGACAGGGGGATGTACGAGCAGTACTTC
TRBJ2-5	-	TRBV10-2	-	CASSVSRQGHPGRETQYF	TGCGCCAGCAGTGTCAGTCGGCAGGGCCACCCGGGCAGGGAGACCCAGTACTTC
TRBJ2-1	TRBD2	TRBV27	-	CASSLAGGPYNEQFF	TGTGCCAGCAGTTTAGCGGGAGGGCCCTACAATGAGCAGTTCTTC
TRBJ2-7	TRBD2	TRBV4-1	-	CASSQAASGTYEQYF	TGCGCCAGCAGCCAAGCGGCTAGCGGGACCTACGAGCAGTACTTC
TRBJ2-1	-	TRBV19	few	CASSTGITESSYNEQFF	TGTGCCAGTAGTACGGGTATTACCGAAAGCTCCTACAATGAGCAGTTCTTC
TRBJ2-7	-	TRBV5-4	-	CASSLGKSYEQYF	TGTGCCAGCAGCTTGGGAAAGAGCTACGAGCAGTACTTC
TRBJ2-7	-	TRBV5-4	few	CASSPGQGSSYEQYF	TGTGCCAGCAGCCCTGGGCAGGGGAGCTCCTACGAGCAGTACTTC
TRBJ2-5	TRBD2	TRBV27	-	CASSSAGTSGEETQYF	TGTGCCAGCAGTTCTGCCGGGACTAGCGGGGAAGAGACCCAGTACTTC
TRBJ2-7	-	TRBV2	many	CASRKTEEQYF	TGTGCCAGCAGAAAGACAGAAGAGCAGTACTTC
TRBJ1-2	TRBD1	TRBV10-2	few	CASRGQGESYTF	TGCGCCAGCAGAGGACAGGGAGAAAGCTACACCTTC
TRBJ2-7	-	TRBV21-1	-	CAQAGRIPIRCEQYF	TGTGCCCAGGCGGGGAGGATACCCATTCGATGCGAGCAGTACTTC
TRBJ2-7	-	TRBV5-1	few	CASSLGQAGYEQYF	TGCGCCAGCAGCTTGGGACAGGCGGGTTACGAGCAGTACTTC
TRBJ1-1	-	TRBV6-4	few	CASSASSNTEAFF	TGTGCCAGCAGTGCCAGTAGCAACACTGAAGCTTTCTTT
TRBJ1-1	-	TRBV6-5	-	CASSLDGRGNTEAFF	TGTGCCAGCAGTTTAGATGGACGGGGGAACACTGAAGCTTTCTTT
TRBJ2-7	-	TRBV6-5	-	CASRGRDSYEQYF	TGTGCCAGCAGGGGCAGGGACTCCTACGAGCAGTACTTC
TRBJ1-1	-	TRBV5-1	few	CASTLAQSGTEAFF	TGCGCCAGCACCTTGGCCCAGTCAGGGACTGAAGCTTTCTTT
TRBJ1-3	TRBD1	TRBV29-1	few	CSVGDRGFSGNTIYF	TGCAGCGTTGGGGACAGGGGATTCTCTGGAAACACCATATATTTT
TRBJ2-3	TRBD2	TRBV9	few	CASSLRLAGTDTQYF	TGTGCCAGCAGCTTAAGACTAGCGGGCACAGATACGCAGTATTTT
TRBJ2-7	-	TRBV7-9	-	CASSFGGNSYEQYF	TGTGCCAGCAGCTTTGGGGGCAACTCCTACGAGCAGTACTTC
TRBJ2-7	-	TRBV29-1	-	CSAAQGGPGDEQYF	TGCAGCGCAGCTCAGGGGGGCCCGGGGGACGAGCAGTACTTC
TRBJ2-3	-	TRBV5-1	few	CASGPGTTDTQYF	TGCGCCAGCGGGCCCGGGACAACGGATACGCAGTATTTT
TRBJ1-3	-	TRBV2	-	CASSEARSGNTIYF	TGTGCCAGCAGTGAAGCGCGATCGGGAAACACCATATATTTT
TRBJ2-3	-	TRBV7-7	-	CASSFSATDTQYF	TGTGCCAGCAGCTTTAGCGCCACAGATACGCAGTATTTT